Listed below are T cell receptor beta chains from one sample, sequenced in a study of blood T cell repertoires in COVID-19. Profiling relied on immunoSEQ multiplex PCR, and the TCRdb table lists in-frame clones only, not all of them. The table shows under 200,000 clones, with around 90% occurring only once. The specimen was peripheral blood. The source of these receptors is a man aged 35 to 55 with active or convalescent COVID-19. The CDR3 runs from the conserved cysteine through the conserved F or W. The order of the fields is CDR3 DNA, CDR3 protein, clone size, V gene, D gene, CDR3 length, J gene. The D gene is left open where the match is weak. Where a row states a size, it is once, few, many or the class of an expanded clone; other rows omit it.

CDR3nt: TGTGCCAGCAGTCCGACTACAGACCAAGAGACCCAGTACTTC
CDR3aa: CASSPTTDQETQYF
abundance: .
v_gene: TRBV28
d_gene: .
len: 14
j_gene: TRBJ2-5

CDR3nt: TGTGCCAGCAGCCCTACTCGGACAGGGTCGAGGGAGACCCAATACTTC
CDR3aa: CASSPTRTGSRETQYF
abundance: .
v_gene: TRBV3-1/TRBV3-2
d_gene: TRBD1
len: 16
j_gene: TRBJ2-5

CDR3nt: TGTGCCAGCACGCCTTCAGCGGGAGATACGCAGTATTTT
CDR3aa: CASTPSAGDTQYF
abundance: .
v_gene: TRBV3-1/TRBV3-2
d_gene: .
len: 13
j_gene: TRBJ2-3

CDR3nt: TGTGCCAGCAGCGTGACAGGGTTCTCTGGAAACACCATATATTTT
CDR3aa: CASSVTGFSGNTIYF
abundance: .
v_gene: TRBV9
d_gene: TRBD1
len: 15
j_gene: TRBJ1-3

CDR3nt: TGTGCCAGCAGTTCCCCAAACAGGGGACCGACCGGGGAGCTGTTTTTT
CDR3aa: CASSSPNRGPTGELFF
abundance: .
v_gene: TRBV28
d_gene: TRBD1
len: 16
j_gene: TRBJ2-2

CDR3nt: TGCGCCAGCAGCTCCGGGGGGGGCTCCTACGAGCAGTACTTC
CDR3aa: CASSSGGGSYEQYF
abundance: .
v_gene: TRBV5-1
d_gene: TRBD2
len: 14
j_gene: TRBJ2-7

CDR3nt: TGTGCCAGCAGCTCCGGGACTGGAAACAATGAGCAGTTCTTC
CDR3aa: CASSSGTGNNEQFF
abundance: .
v_gene: TRBV7-6
d_gene: .
len: 14
j_gene: TRBJ2-1

CDR3nt: TGTGCCAGCAGCGTAGCTGAGGGAAAGGGTGAGCAGTTCTTC
CDR3aa: CASSVAEGKGEQFF
abundance: .
v_gene: TRBV9
d_gene: .
len: 14
j_gene: TRBJ2-1

CDR3nt: TGCAGCGTTGAGACGGGGGGGTACGCTGAAGCTTTCTTT
CDR3aa: CSVETGGYAEAFF
abundance: .
v_gene: TRBV29-1
d_gene: .
len: 13
j_gene: TRBJ1-1

CDR3nt: TGTGCCAGCAGCCCCCCCAGGGGTGAAAAACTGTTTTTT
CDR3aa: CASSPPRGEKLFF
abundance: .
v_gene: TRBV7-8
d_gene: .
len: 13
j_gene: TRBJ1-4

CDR3nt: TGCGCCAGCAGCTTGGTCGTGGGAGGGCCGCGTGAGCAGTACTTC
CDR3aa: CASSLVVGGPREQYF
abundance: .
v_gene: TRBV5-1
d_gene: TRBD2
len: 15
j_gene: TRBJ2-7

CDR3nt: TGTGCCAGCAGTGATTTCCAGCGGAAGAACACTGAAGCTTTCTTT
CDR3aa: CASSDFQRKNTEAFF
abundance: once
v_gene: TRBV6-1
d_gene: .
len: 15
j_gene: TRBJ1-1

CDR3nt: TGTGCCAGCAGGACAGGGGGCGCCGCCGGGGAGCTGTTTTTT
CDR3aa: CASRTGGAAGELFF
abundance: .
v_gene: TRBV2
d_gene: TRBD1
len: 14
j_gene: TRBJ2-2

CDR3nt: TGTGCCAGCAGTTCACAAGCCGCGGGACTAGCGGGTCGGACAGATACGCAGTATTTT
CDR3aa: CASSSQAAGLAGRTDTQYF
abundance: .
v_gene: TRBV28
d_gene: TRBD2
len: 19
j_gene: TRBJ2-3